These 22 T cell receptor beta chains were all obtained from the same sample, sequenced in a study of response to subunit inactivated influenza vaccine. TCRdb re-called the RT-PCR reads with MiXCR, one entry per CDR3 protein. The sample consists of roughly 700,000 distinct CDR3 sequences, about a sixth of them appearing once. The material was PBMCs from blood, obtained 11 to 12 days after vaccination. These receptors were obtained from a man aged 45-65 years who received an inactivated influenza vaccine.

This chain connects TRBV7-9 to TRBJ2-7; TRBD1 matches 8 bases. The ends lost 1 base at V and 3 bases at J; junction bases unmatched: 5. The CDR3 has 15 residues. The germline V gene encodes CDR1 SEHNR and CDR2 FQNEAQ (reference sequence). CDR3 sequence reads: CASSLVRTGYYEQYF. In nucleotides, the CDR3 is TGTGCCAGCAGCTTAGTTCGGACAGGGTACTACGAGCAGTACTTC.

This clonotype occurred a few times. This rearrangement joins TRBV2 to TRBJ2-3; D is uncertain. There are 12 residues in the CDR3. Germline V gene data show CDR1 as SNHLY and CDR2 as FYNNEI. Trimming left V 6 bases short and J 5 bases short, with 9 bases between. CDR3 DNA: TGTGCCAGCAGATTCTATGGAGATACGCAGTATTTT. It is translated as CASRFYGDTQYF.

The gene calls are TRBV12-3 or TRBV12-4 and TRBJ1-5, with D tentatively TRBD1 (5 bases). Between the trimmed V and J ends, which lost 5 bases and 3 bases, there was a span of 14 bases. The CDR3 extends over 15 amino acids. CDR3 DNA sequence: TGTGCCAGCAGTCCCCAGGGACTGGCCAATCAGCCCCAGCATTTT. It encodes CASSPQGLANQPQHF.

This clonotype was detected a few times. V and J are TRBV5-1 and TRBJ1-4; 7 bases are shared with TRBD1. The ends lost 3 bases at V and 4 bases at J; junction bases unmatched: 9. Germline V gene sequence: CDR1 SGHRS, CDR2 YFSETQ. The CDR3 is 16 residues long. The CDR3 coding sequence is TGCGCCAGCAGCTGGGGGACAGCCTCGGGTAATGAAAAACTGTTTTTT. Encoded protein: CASSWGTASGNEKLFF.

This clonotype occurred a few times. The chain has TRBV28 and TRBJ2-1; 9 bases fit TRBD2. The CDR3 length is 15 residues. The trim removed 3 bases at V and 7 bases at J, leaving 7 bases unmatched. Per germline, CDR1 MDHEN and CDR2 SYDVKM. CDR3: CASSFRLAGRNEQFF. The CDR3 DNA reads TGTGCCAGCAGTTTTAGGCTAGCGGGACGTAATGAGCAGTTCTTC.

This clonotype was recorded a few times. The chain is built from TRBV28 and TRBJ1-5; weak D call: TRBD1 (5 bases). Germline values: CDR1 MDHEN, CDR2 SYDVKM. The germline V and J ends were trimmed by 7 bases and 1 base, with 14 bases remaining between them. CDR3 length: 15 residues. CDR3 DNA sequence: TGTGCCAGCACCCTGGGGGGGAACAGCAATCAGCCCCAGCATTTT. This encodes CASTLGGNSNQPQHF.

Only a few counts were recorded for this clonotype. The chain uses TRBV21-1 and TRBJ2-3; the table names TRBD1, a call not compared with the DNA. TRBV21-1 is marked as a pseudogene. The CDR3 is 16 residues long. CDR3 nucleotides: TGTGCCAGCAGCACACTTGGACAGGGGAGGGAAGATACGCAGTATTTT. Amino acid sequence: CASSTLGQGREDTQYF.

This clonotype was counted at least ten times. The V and J genes are TRBV12-3 or TRBV12-4 and TRBJ2-7; D assignment may be TRBD1 or TRBD2 (5 bases each). The V and J ends lost 6 bases and 7 bases respectively, with 22 bases between them. The CDR3 has 15 amino acids. CDR3 region: CASSQKGPPLFEQYF. CDR3 DNA: TGTGCCAGCAGCCAGAAGGGACCGCCGCTCTTTGAGCAGTACTTC.

This clonotype was picked up a small number of times. The rearrangement links TRBV3-1 to TRBJ2-2; 14 positions agree with TRBD2. CDR1 is LGHDT and CDR2 is YNNKEL in the germline V gene (reference sequence). This CDR3 has 15 amino acids. The V gene end was trimmed by 2 bases and the J gene end by 14 bases; junction bases not matched to a gene: 7. The CDR3 sequence is CASSQTGTSGRGLFF. CDR3 DNA: TGTGCCAGCAGCCAAACCGGGACTAGCGGGAGAGGACTGTTTTTT.

At least ten counts were recorded for this clonotype. This rearrangement joins TRBV24-1 to TRBJ2-5; 14 nucleotides line up with TRBD2. The trim removed 7 bases at V and 0 bases at J, leaving 6 bases unmatched. CDR3 length: 17 residues. Per the germline V gene, CDR1 is KGHDR and CDR2 is SFDVKD. The chain's CDR3 is CATRGLAGEGDQETQYF. For the CDR3, the DNA is TGTGCCACCAGGGGACTAGCGGGAGAAGGCGACCAAGAGACCCAGTACTTC.

This clonotype has a handful of counts. The chain is built from TRBV2 and TRBJ2-3; D remains unclear. This CDR3 region has 14 residues. Germline CDR1 and CDR2: SNHLY and FYNNEI. V gave up 5 bases and J gave up 1 base, with 10 bases separating them. CDR3 loop: CASSKEDRTDTQYF. The CDR3 DNA follows: TGTGCCAGCAGTAAAGAAGATCGCACAGATACGCAGTATTTT.

The genes are TRBV2 and TRBJ2-2; D call uncertain. V lost 7 bases to trimming and J lost 4 bases, with 10 bases between them. CDR1 is SNHLY, CDR2 FYNNEI, per germline. CDR3 length: 13 amino acids. Here the CDR3 reads CASTVVSTGELFF. The DNA for the CDR3 is TGTGCCAGCACGGTGGTGAGCACCGGGGAGCTGTTTTTT. Based on the CDR3 plus reference TRBV2 and TRBJ2-2, the full variable domain is EPEVTQTPSHQVTQMGQEVILRCVPISNHLYFYWYRQILGQKVEFLVSFYNNEISEKSEIFDDQFSVERPDGSNFTLKIRSTKLEDSAMYFCASTVVSTGELFFGEGSRLTVL.

A few counts support this clonotype. The chain uses TRBV12-3 or TRBV12-4 and TRBJ1-1, with D maybe TRBD1 (5 bases). There are 15 residues in the CDR3. V lost 6 bases to trimming and J lost 1 base, with 15 bases between them. The CDR3: CASSHTGLQNTEAFF. CDR3 nucleotides: TGTGCCAGCAGCCATACGGGACTACAGAACACTGAAGCTTTCTTT.

As DNA, the CDR3 is TGTGCCAGCAGCTTGGTGCGCTTTCATCTAAACACTGAAGCTTTCTTT. Protein sequence: CASSLVRFHLNTEAFF. The rearrangement links TRBV5-8 to TRBJ1-1; D call uncertain. Germline loops: CDR1 SGHTS, CDR2 YDEGEE. The V gene lost 0 bases and the J gene lost 2 bases, with 14 bases spanning the gap. This CDR3 has 16 residues.

Many counts were recorded for this clonotype. The gene calls are TRBV4-1 and TRBJ1-1, with D hard to call. V was cut by 4 bases and J by 9 bases, with 9 bases left in between. Germline lookup yields CDR1 MGHRA and CDR2 YSYEKL. The length of the CDR3 is 11 residues. DNA of the CDR3: TGCGCCAGCAGCCGGGGAGGGCAAGCTTTCTTT. It specifies CASSRGGQAFF.

Only a few counts were recorded for this clonotype. The chain links TRBV12-3 or TRBV12-4 to TRBJ2-2, with 10 positions matching TRBD2. With 6 bases clipped from V and 4 bases from J, the junction kept 14 bases outside the gene matches. CDR3 length equals 18 residues. This CDR3 is CASRSPRKGLATTGELFF. DNA of the CDR3: TGTGCCAGCAGGTCGCCTCGTAAGGGACTAGCGACCACCGGGGAGCTGTTTTTT.

The gene calls are TRBV28 and TRBJ2-1; D unresolved. The CDR3 runs to 13 residues. With 6 bases removed from V and 8 bases from J, the gap between germline ends came to 14 bases. Germline assignment: CDR1 MDHEN and CDR2 SYDVKM. CDR3 coding DNA: TGTGCCAGCAGCCCTCCTCACCAATATGAGCAGTTCTTC. It specifies CASSPPHQYEQFF.

The chain couples TRBV7-9 to TRBJ2-1, with D perhaps TRBD1 (6 bases). The CDR3 sequence is 15 residues long. Germline CDR1 is SEHNR and CDR2 is FQNEAQ (reference sequence). Trimming took 5 bases from V and 3 from J, leaving 14 bases between them. For the CDR3, the DNA is TGTGCCAGCAGCCCCAGGGGCTCTCTCTACAATGAGCAGTTCTTC. Protein: CASSPRGSLYNEQFF.

This clonotype has just a few counts. The genes are TRBV7-9 and TRBJ2-1; no reliable D call. V was shortened by 3 bases and J by 6 bases, with 9 bases between the two germline ends. Germline V gene data show CDR1 as SEHNR and CDR2 as FQNEAQ (reference sequence). CDR3 length: 13 residues. The CDR3: CASSFPSSNEQFF. CDR3 nucleotides: TGTGCCAGCAGCTTCCCTAGTAGCAATGAGCAGTTCTTC.

This clonotype has a handful of counts. The V call is TRBV11-2, the J call TRBJ2-5; D could derive from TRBD1 or TRBD2 (5 bases each). V was cut by 3 bases and J by 0 bases, with 8 bases left in between. Germline V lookup: CDR1 SGHAT, CDR2 FQNNGV. CDR3 length: 14 amino acids. CDR3 nucleotides: TGTGCCAGCAGCTTCGGGACGTACCAAGAGACCCAGTACTTC. This translates into CASSFGTYQETQYF.

The chain couples TRBV12-5 to TRBJ2-1, with TRBD2 matching over 7 bases. Germline V lookup: CDR1 LGHNT, CDR2 FRNRAP. V shed 1 base and J 7 bases; nucleotides not matched to a gene: 7. The CDR3 has 15 amino acids. CDR3 nucleotide sequence: TGTGCTAGTGGTTTGGAAGGACTAGTGGGGAATGAGCAGTTCTTC. Translated: CASGLEGLVGNEQFF.

CDR3: CASSFPSIEQFF. The CDR3 DNA reads as TGTGCCAGCAGTTTCCCCTCCATTGAGCAGTTCTTC. The V gene is TRBV2, the J gene TRBJ2-1; no firm D call. V was trimmed by 5 bases and J by 9 bases, leaving 11 bases between them. The CDR3 length is 12 residues. Germline values: CDR1 SNHLY, CDR2 FYNNEI.